This is a list of T cell receptor beta chains from one sample in a study of cytomegalovirus exposure and HLA in healthy donors. Sequencing used immunoSEQ multiplex PCR; TCRdb keeps in-frame clones, though not all of them. Counted here are some 150,000 clones, around four fifths occurring once; the ten biggest clones make up 1.9%. Material: PBMCs. The receptors come from a woman in her thirties or forties in good health and CMV-seronegative. Each CDR3 is given with its conserved first and last residue. D genes are given only for firm matches. Size values are once, few and many counts, or a class for expanded clones, and some rows have none.

clone size,V gene,J gene,D gene,CDR3 DNA,CDR3 protein
NA,TRBV19,TRBJ2-7,TRBD2,TGTGCCAGTACCACCAAGGATCTAGCGGGAGACGAGCAGTACTTC,CASTTKDLAGDEQYF
NA,TRBV6-6,TRBJ2-7,NA,TGTGCCAGCAGTCTAAGGGTCAGGGCCTGGGACGAGCAGTACTTC,CASSLRVRAWDEQYF
once,TRBV27,TRBJ2-5,NA,TGTGCCAGCAGTTTAACAGGGAACCAAGAGACCCAGTACTTC,CASSLTGNQETQYF
NA,TRBV5-1,TRBJ2-1,TRBD2,TGCGCCAGCAGCTTGTATACTAGCGGGTCTACAAGTGAGCAGTTCTTC,CASSLYTSGSTSEQFF
NA,TRBV7-9,TRBJ1-3,NA,TGTGCCAGCAGCTTATATCAGGAAAACACCATATATTTT,CASSLYQENTIYF
NA,TRBV11-2,TRBJ2-5,NA,TGTGCCAGCGGGCCTCGGGAGACCCAGTACTTC,CASGPRETQYF
NA,TRBV6-5,TRBJ1-1,TRBD1,TGTGCCAGCAGTTACTCTGCAGGGGGAACTGAAGCTTTCTTT,CASSYSAGGTEAFF
once,TRBV11-2,TRBJ1-1,TRBD1,TGTGCCAGCAGCTTACCCTGGGACAGGGGGATGTCGAACACTGAAGCTTTCTTT,CASSLPWDRGMSNTEAFF
NA,TRBV4-1,TRBJ1-6,TRBD1,TGCGCCAGCAGCCCGAAGACAGGGGGCGATTCACCCCTCCACTTT,CASSPKTGGDSPLHF
NA,TRBV6-6,TRBJ1-2,NA,TGTGCCAGCAGTTCGTATGGCTACACCTTC,CASSSYGYTF
NA,TRBV4-3,TRBJ2-1,TRBD2,TGCGCCAGCAGCCAAGATTTAGCGCGGGAGGGCCTGGGCAATGAGCAGTTCTTC,CASSQDLAREGLGNEQFF
once,TRBV23-1,TRBJ2-1,NA,TGCGCCAGCAGTCAATCGCCTAGCTTCTACAATGAGCAGTTCTTC,CASSQSPSFYNEQFF
NA,TRBV29-1,TRBJ2-1,TRBD1,TGCAGCCACTACAAGGGACAGGGCAATGAGCAGTTCTTC,CSHYKGQGNEQFF
NA,TRBV5-8,TRBJ2-7,NA,TGTGCCAGCAGCTACGGCCAGGGTCTCGACGAGCAGTACTTC,CASSYGQGLDEQYF
once,TRBV19,TRBJ1-4,TRBD1,TGTGCCAGTAGTCGACCGGGACAGGGTAATGAAAAACTGTTTTTT,CASSRPGQGNEKLFF
NA,TRBV5-1,TRBJ2-2,TRBD2,TGCGCCAGCAGCTTGGATGGCGGGAGCAACACCGGGGAGCTGTTTTTT,CASSLDGGSNTGELFF
NA,TRBV5-1,TRBJ2-5,NA,TGCGCCAGCAGGAGTCTAACAGGGACCCAAGAGACCCAGTACTTC,CASRSLTGTQETQYF
NA,TRBV28,TRBJ1-5,NA,TGTGCCAGCGTCCAAAATGTGGGCTCCAGTCAGCCCCAGCATTTT,CASVQNVGSSQPQHF
NA,TRBV7-2,TRBJ1-4,TRBD1,TGTGCCAGCAGCTTCAACAGGGGGAATGAAAAACTGTTTTTT,CASSFNRGNEKLFF
NA,TRBV10-2,TRBJ1-2,NA,TGCGCCAGCAGTGAGCGCAGGGGTTATGGCTACACCTTC,CASSERRGYGYTF
few,TRBV28,TRBJ1-6,NA,TGTGCCACCAAGGGGCAGGGTAATTCACCCCTCCACTTT,CATKGQGNSPLHF
NA,TRBV7-9,TRBJ2-1,NA,TGTGCCAGCAGCGCACAGGGATCCTACAATGAGCAGTTCTTC,CASSAQGSYNEQFF
NA,TRBV4-1,TRBJ2-1,NA,TGCGCCAGCAGCCAAGTCTCTGAGCAGTTCTTC,CASSQVSEQFF
once,TRBV11-2,TRBJ2-1,TRBD2,TGTGCCAGCGGGACTAGCGTAAGCTCCTACAATGAGCAGTTCTTC,CASGTSVSSYNEQFF
few,TRBV14,TRBJ2-1,TRBD2,TGTGCCAGCAGCCAAGGGGGACTAGCGGGAAGAAATGAGCAGTTCTTC,CASSQGGLAGRNEQFF
NA,TRBV28,TRBJ2-1,TRBD1,TGTGCCAGCAGTTTCAGGGGGCAGGCAAAAGATGAGCAGTTCTTC,CASSFRGQAKDEQFF
NA,TRBV10-1,TRBJ2-7,TRBD2,TGCGCCAGCGGAAATCCTAGCGGGAGTGTACTTGTGCAGTACTTC,CASGNPSGSVLVQYF
NA,TRBV18,TRBJ2-7,TRBD2,TGTGCCAGCTCATTTCCGGGACTAGCGGGAAACGAGCAGTACTTC,CASSFPGLAGNEQYF
few,TRBV11-1,TRBJ2-7,TRBD2,TGTGCCAGCAGCCCAGGGAGGAGCGGGAGGCCTCTCTCCTACGAGCAGTACTTC,CASSPGRSGRPLSYEQYF
NA,TRBV19,TRBJ2-3,TRBD1,TGTGCCAGTAGTAACAGGGGACAGGGTAACCCAGATACGCAGTATTTT,CASSNRGQGNPDTQYF
NA,TRBV19,TRBJ1-1,TRBD1,TGTGCCAGTAGTACTCCCGGACAGGGTTGGACTGAAGCTTTCTTT,CASSTPGQGWTEAFF
NA,TRBV10-3,TRBJ2-7,NA,TGTGCCATCAGGAAGGATATCGTGGGGGGAAAAGGGTACGAGCAGTACTTC,CAIRKDIVGGKGYEQYF
NA,TRBV6-1,TRBJ2-2,TRBD2,TGTGCCAGCAGTGAATTGGCGTCTAGCGGAGCCACCGGGGAGCTGTTTTTT,CASSELASSGATGELFF
NA,TRBV11-2,TRBJ2-7,TRBD1,TGTGCCAGCAGCTTAGTCCTGGGACAGGGGAACTCCTACGAGCAGTACTTC,CASSLVLGQGNSYEQYF
NA,TRBV2,TRBJ1-1,NA,TGTGCCAGCAGCTTGGTCAGGGGTCAGGGCACTGAAGCTTTCTTT,CASSLVRGQGTEAFF
NA,TRBV2,TRBJ1-5,NA,TGTGCCAGCAGTGATGGGAGGGAACAGCCCCAGCATTTT,CASSDGREQPQHF
NA,TRBV5-6,TRBJ2-7,TRBD1,TGTGCCAGCAGCTGGGACAGGGGATACGAGCAGTACTTC,CASSWDRGYEQYF
few,TRBV7-2,TRBJ1-4,NA,TGTGCCAGCAGTCTTCTCCCGATTGGGGAGGAAAAACTGTTTTTT,CASSLLPIGEEKLFF
once,TRBV7-9,TRBJ1-1,NA,TGTGCCAGCAGGTTTAGGTCTGGGGGCGGTGAAGCTTTCTTT,CASRFRSGGGEAFF
NA,TRBV15,TRBJ1-2,NA,TGTGCCACCAGCAGAGGACTCCTACAGGGCAACTATGGCTACACCTTC,CATSRGLLQGNYGYTF
once,TRBV27,TRBJ1-6,NA,TGTGCCAGCACCCGGACACTCAGTCGGTATTCACCCCTCCACTTT,CASTRTLSRYSPLHF
NA,TRBV13,TRBJ2-3,NA,TGTGCCAGCAGCCCAGCTGGATGGGGGGAAACAGATACGCAGTATTTT,CASSPAGWGETDTQYF
NA,TRBV5-4,TRBJ2-5,TRBD1,TGTGCCAGCAGCTGGGACAGGGACGAGACCCAGTACTTC,CASSWDRDETQYF
NA,TRBV4-3,TRBJ2-7,NA,TGCGCCAGCAGCCAAGCCCCCGGCGAAGGGGGTTACGAGCAGTACTTC,CASSQAPGEGGYEQYF
NA,TRBV28,TRBJ1-3,NA,TGTGCCAGCAGTTCCCTCTGGGCCGAAATCTCTGGAAACACCGTATATTTT,CASSSLWAEISGNTVYF
once,TRBV7-2,TRBJ1-2,NA,TGTGCCAGCAGCTTAGTCCGTCCGGTGTCGGATGGCTACACCTTC,CASSLVRPVSDGYTF
NA,TRBV6-6,TRBJ1-5,TRBD1,TGTGCCAGCAGTCCCGGGACAGCGAATCAGCCCCAGCATTTT,CASSPGTANQPQHF